The T cell receptor (beta chain) described here comes from a study of CD8+CD57+ T cells in acquired aplastic anemia. V lost 3 bases and J 0 bases, leaving 6 bases between the germline ends. Germline-derived CDR1 and CDR2 are LGHNA and YNFKEQ. The CDR3 runs 13 residues. Selection for sequencing was limited to patients who had shown CD8+CD57+ cell expansion by flow cytometry. This clonotype was seen more than once but under ten times. TCR beta VDJ combinations and CDR3 sequences were profiled from genomic DNA. MiXCR was run by TCRdb on the reads, yielding one entry per CDR3 protein. The profile shows over 150,000 distinct CDR3 sequences, 63% of them singletons.

The V and J genes are TRBV4-2 and TRBJ2-7; D not resolved. Material: sorted CD4+, CD8+, or CD8+CD57+ T cells (not recorded which) from PBMCs. This receptor was obtained from a human donor with aplastic anemia. DNA for the CDR3: TGTGCCAGCAGCCATGAGAGCTCCTACGAGCAGTACTTC. Translation: CASSHESSYEQYF.